This TCR beta chain was documented in a study of post-analysis software for immune sequencing data. Study-level information: The study covered relapsing-remitting, secondary progressive and progressive-relapsing courses of multiple sclerosis.

Carried by the TCR beta cDNA libraries were unique molecular identifiers. T cells numbering about 0.85 to 11 million gave rise to some 500,000 cDNA molecules. Each CDR3 protein is one row after TCRdb ran MiXCR on the PCR reads. This table holds around 710,000 distinct CDR3 sequences, around 46% found once. A remark on this clonotype: Its target is not known. No DNA is shown, since the ends of the CDR3 on it are uncertain; the CDR3 is the one TCRdb lists.

Overall study findings and caveats: People with multiple sclerosis had a significantly lower normalized Chao1 diversity than controls did.

The receptor was isolated from a girl between 10 and 17 years old with multiple sclerosis. The sequencing input was blood.

CDR3 loop: CASSQTANEQFFGPGGGSNQPQHF. The chain combines TRBV3-1 with TRBJ1-5; TRBD1, the table's D call, was not compared with the DNA. Germline lookup yields CDR1 LGHDT and CDR2 YNNKEL (reference sequence). Ends included, the CDR3 has 24 residues.